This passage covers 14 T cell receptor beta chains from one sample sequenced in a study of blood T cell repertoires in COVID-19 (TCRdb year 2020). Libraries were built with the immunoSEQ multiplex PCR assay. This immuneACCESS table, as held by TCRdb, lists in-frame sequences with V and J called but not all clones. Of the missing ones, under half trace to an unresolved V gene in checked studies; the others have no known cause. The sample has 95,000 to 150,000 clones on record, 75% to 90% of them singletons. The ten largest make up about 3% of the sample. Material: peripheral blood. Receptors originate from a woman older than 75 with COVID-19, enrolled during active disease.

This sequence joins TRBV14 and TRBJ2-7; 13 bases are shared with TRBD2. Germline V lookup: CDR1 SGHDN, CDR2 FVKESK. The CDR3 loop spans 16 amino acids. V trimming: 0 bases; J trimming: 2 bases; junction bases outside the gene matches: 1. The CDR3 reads CASSQEGLAGTYEQYF. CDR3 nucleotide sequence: TGTGCCAGCAGCCAAGAGGGACTAGCGGGAACCTACGAGCAGTACTTC. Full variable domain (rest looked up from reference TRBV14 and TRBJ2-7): EAGVTQFPSHSVIEKGQTVTLRCDPISGHDNLYWYRRVMGKEIKFLLHFVKESKQDESGMPNNRFLAERTGGTYSTLKVQPAELEDSGVYFCASSQEGLAGTYEQYFGPGTRLTVT.

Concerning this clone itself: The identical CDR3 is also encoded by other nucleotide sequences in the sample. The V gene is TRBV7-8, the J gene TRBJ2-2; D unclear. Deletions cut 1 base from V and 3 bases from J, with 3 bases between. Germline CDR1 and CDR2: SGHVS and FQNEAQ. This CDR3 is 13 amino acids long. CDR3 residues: CASSLVDTGELFF. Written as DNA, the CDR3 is TGTGCCAGCAGCTTAGTCGACACCGGGGAGCTGTTTTTT.

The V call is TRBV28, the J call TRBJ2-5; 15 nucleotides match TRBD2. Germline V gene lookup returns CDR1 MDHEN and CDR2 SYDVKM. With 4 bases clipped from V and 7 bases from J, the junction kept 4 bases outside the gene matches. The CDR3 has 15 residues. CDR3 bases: TGTGCCAGCAGTTCCCCGGGACTAGCGGGAGGGACCCAGTACTTC. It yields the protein CASSSPGLAGGTQYF.

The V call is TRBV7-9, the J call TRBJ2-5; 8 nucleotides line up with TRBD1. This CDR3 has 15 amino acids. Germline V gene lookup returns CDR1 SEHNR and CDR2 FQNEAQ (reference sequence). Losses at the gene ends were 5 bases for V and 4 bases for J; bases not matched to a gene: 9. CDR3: CASSASAGGLETQYF. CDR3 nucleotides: TGTGCCAGCAGCGCCTCGGCAGGGGGCTTAGAGACCCAGTACTTC.

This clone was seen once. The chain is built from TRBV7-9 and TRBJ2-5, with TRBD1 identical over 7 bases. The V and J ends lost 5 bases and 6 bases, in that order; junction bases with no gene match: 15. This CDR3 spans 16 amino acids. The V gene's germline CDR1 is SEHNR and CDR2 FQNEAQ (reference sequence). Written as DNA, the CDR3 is TGTGCCAGCAGCCCCCCCGGACAGGCCGGTTTACAGACCCAGTACTTC. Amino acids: CASSPPGQAGLQTQYF.

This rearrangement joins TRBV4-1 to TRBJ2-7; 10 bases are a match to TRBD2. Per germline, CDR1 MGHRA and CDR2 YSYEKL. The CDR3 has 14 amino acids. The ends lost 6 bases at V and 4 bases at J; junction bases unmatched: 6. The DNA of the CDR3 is TGCGCCAGCAGTGGTTCTAGCGGGAGTTACGAGCAGTACTTC. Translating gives CASSGSSGSYEQYF.

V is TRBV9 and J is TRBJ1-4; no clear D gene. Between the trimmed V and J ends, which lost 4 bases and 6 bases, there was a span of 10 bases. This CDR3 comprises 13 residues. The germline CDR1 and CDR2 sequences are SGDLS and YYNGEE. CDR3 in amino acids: CASSPTSHEKLFF. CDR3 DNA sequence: TGTGCCAGCAGCCCCACTTCTCATGAAAAACTGTTTTTT.

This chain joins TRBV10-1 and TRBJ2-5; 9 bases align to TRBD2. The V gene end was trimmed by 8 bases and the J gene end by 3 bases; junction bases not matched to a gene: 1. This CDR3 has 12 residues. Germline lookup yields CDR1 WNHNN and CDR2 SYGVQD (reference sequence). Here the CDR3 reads CASLAGEETQYF. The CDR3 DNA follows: TGCGCCAGCTTAGCGGGAGAAGAGACCCAGTACTTC.

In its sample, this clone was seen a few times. DNA of the CDR3: TGTGCCAGCAGTTCCCGACAGGGATGGAATCAGCCCCAGCATTTT. Amino acids: CASSSRQGWNQPQHF. J is TRBJ1-5 and V is TRBV27; 7 positions match TRBD1. With V trimmed by 4 bases and J by 4 bases, 7 bases remained unmatched. Per the germline V gene, CDR1 is MNHEY and CDR2 is SMNVEV (reference sequence). CDR3 length equals 15 residues.

CDR3 protein: CASSPPAVTEAFF. The DNA of the CDR3 is TGTGCCAGCAGTCCCCCGGCGGTAACTGAAGCTTTCTTT. This chain connects TRBV28 to TRBJ1-1; D remains ambiguous. The ends were cut back, 5 bases at V and 5 bases at J, with 12 bases in the middle. In germline, CDR1 is MDHEN, CDR2 SYDVKM. The CDR3 is 13 amino acids.

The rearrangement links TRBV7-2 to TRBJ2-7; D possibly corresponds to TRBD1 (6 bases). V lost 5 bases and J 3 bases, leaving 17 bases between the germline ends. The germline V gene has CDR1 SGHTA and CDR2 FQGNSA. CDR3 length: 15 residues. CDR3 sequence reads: CASSQRPGQDYEQYF. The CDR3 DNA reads TGTGCCAGCAGCCAGCGGCCGGGACAAGACTACGAGCAGTACTTC.

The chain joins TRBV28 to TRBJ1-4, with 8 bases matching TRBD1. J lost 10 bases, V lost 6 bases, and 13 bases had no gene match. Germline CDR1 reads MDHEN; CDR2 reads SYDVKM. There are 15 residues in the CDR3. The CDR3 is CASSLDRTGKGKLFF. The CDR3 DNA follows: TGTGCCAGCAGCCTCGACCGGACAGGGAAAGGAAAACTGTTTTTT.

CDR3 residues: CASSLDRGRYTGELFF. DNA for the CDR3: TGCGCCAGCAGCTTGGATCGCGGGAGGTACACCGGGGAGCTGTTTTTT. V gene TRBV5-1 combines with J gene TRBJ2-2; the match to TRBD2 covers 8 bases. V lost 0 bases, J lost 3 bases, and 4 bases stayed unmatched. This CDR3 is 16 amino acids long. Per germline, CDR1 SGHRS and CDR2 YFSETQ.

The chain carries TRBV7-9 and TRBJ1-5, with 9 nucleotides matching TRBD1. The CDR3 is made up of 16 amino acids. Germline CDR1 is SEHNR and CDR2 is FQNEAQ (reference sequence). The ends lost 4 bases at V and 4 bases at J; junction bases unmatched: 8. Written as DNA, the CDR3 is TGTGCCAGCAGCTCGATTGACAGGGGGTATAATCAGCCCCAGCATTTT. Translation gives CASSSIDRGYNQPQHF.